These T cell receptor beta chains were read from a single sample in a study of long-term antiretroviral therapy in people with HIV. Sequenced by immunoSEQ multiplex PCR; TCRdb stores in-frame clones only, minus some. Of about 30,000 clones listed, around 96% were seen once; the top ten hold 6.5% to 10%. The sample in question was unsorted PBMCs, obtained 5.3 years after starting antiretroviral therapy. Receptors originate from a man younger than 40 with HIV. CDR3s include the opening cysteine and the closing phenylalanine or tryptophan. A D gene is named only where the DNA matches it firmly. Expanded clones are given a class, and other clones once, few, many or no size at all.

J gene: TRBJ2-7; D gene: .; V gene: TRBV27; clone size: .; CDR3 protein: CASSSSYEQYF; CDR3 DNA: TGTGCCAGCAGTTCGTCCTACGAGCAGTACTTC
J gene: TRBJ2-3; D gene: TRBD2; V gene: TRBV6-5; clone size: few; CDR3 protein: CASRYVGLVTDTQYF; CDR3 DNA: TGTGCCAGCAGATACGTGGGACTAGTCACAGATACGCAGTATTTT
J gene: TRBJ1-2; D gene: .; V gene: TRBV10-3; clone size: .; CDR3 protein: CAISDRGGYTF; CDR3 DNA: TGTGCCATCAGTGACCGGGGCGGCTACACCTTC
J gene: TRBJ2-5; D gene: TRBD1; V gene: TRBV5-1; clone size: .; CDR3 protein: CASSWDRGMEETQYF; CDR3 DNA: TGCGCCAGCAGCTGGGACAGGGGGATGGAAGAGACCCAGTACTTC
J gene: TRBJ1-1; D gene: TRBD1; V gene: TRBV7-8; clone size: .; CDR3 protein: CASSLAPGGTEAFF; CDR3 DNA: TGTGCCAGCAGCTTAGCCCCAGGGGGCACTGAAGCTTTCTTT
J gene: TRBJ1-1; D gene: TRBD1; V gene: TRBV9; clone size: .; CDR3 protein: CASSVEGQGIMDTEAFF; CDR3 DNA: TGTGCCAGCAGCGTAGAGGGACAGGGGATTATGGACACTGAAGCTTTCTTT
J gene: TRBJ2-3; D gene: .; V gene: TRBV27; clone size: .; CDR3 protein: CASSLNSRTDTQYF; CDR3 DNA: TGTGCCAGCAGTTTAAACTCGAGGACAGATACGCAGTATTTT
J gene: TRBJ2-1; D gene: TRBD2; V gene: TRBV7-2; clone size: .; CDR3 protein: CASSLALPLRESPYNEQFF; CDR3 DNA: TGTGCCAGCAGCTTAGCCCTCCCTTTGCGGGAGTCCCCCTACAATGAGCAGTTCTTC
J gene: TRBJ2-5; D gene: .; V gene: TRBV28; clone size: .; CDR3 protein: CASSYNQETQYF; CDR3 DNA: TGTGCCAGCAGTTATAACCAAGAGACCCAGTACTTC
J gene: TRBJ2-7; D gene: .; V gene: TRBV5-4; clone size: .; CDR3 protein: CASSTTGKGYEQYF; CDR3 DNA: TGTGCCAGCAGCACCACAGGGAAGGGCTACGAGCAGTACTTC
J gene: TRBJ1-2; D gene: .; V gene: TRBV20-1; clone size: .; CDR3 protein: CSAAHGAGYTF; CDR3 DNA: TGCAGTGCGGCTCACGGGGCTGGCTACACCTTC
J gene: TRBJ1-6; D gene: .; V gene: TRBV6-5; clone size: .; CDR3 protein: CASSYQKGALHF; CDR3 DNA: TGTGCCAGCAGTTATCAAAAGGGGGCCCTCCACTTT
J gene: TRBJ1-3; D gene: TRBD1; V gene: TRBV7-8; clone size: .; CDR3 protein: CASSLTGQDSGNTIYF; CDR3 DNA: TGTGCCAGCAGCTTAACAGGACAGGACTCTGGAAACACCATATATTTT
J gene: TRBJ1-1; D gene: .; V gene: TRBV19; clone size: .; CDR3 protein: CASSIDRENTEAFF; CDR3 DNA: TGTGCCAGTAGTATAGACAGGGAAAACACTGAAGCTTTCTTT
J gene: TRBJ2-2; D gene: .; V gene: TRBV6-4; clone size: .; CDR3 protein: CASSLEGGTGELFF; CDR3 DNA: TGTGCCAGCAGTTTAGAGGGAGGCACCGGGGAGCTGTTTTTT
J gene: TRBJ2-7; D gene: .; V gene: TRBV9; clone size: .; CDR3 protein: CASSLGSGGSYEQYF; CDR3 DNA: TGTGCCAGCAGCTTAGGGTCGGGCGGGTCCTACGAGCAGTACTTC
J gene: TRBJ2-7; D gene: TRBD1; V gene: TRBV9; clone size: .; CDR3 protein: CASSVETGAGEQYF; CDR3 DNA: TGTGCCAGCAGCGTAGAGACAGGGGCGGGCGAGCAGTACTTC
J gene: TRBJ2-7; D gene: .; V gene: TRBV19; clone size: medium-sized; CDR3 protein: CASSIASGDEQYF; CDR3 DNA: TGTGCCAGTAGTATAGCCTCAGGGGACGAGCAGTACTTC
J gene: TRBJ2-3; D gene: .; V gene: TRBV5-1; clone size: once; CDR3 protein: CASSWALAVRTDTQYF; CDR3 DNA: TGCGCCAGCAGCTGGGCCTTAGCGGTGAGAACAGATACGCAGTATTTT
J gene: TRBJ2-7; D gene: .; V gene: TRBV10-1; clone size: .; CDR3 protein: CASSEDVEASEQYF; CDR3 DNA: TGCGCCAGCAGTGAGGACGTGGAGGCGAGCGAGCAGTACTTC
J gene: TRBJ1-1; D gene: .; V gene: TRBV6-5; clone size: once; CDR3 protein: CASSYLVNTEAFF; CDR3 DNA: TGTGCCAGCAGTTACCTGGTGAACACTGAAGCTTTCTTT
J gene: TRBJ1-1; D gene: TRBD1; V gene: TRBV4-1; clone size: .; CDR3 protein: CASSPTGGMWTEAFF; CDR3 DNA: TGCGCCAGCAGCCCCACAGGGGGTATGTGGACTGAAGCTTTCTTT
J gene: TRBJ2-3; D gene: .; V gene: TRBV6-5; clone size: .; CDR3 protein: CASSSRTPSTDTQYF; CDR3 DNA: TGTGCCAGCAGTTCCCGGACCCCTAGCACAGATACGCAGTATTTT
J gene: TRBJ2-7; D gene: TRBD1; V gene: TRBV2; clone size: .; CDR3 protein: CASSDSGQGRDEQYF; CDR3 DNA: TGTGCCAGCAGTGATTCGGGACAGGGGCGCGACGAGCAGTACTTC
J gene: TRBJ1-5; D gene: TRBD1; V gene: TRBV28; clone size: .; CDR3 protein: CASTMTGRAQPQHF; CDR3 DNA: TGTGCCAGCACAATGACAGGGAGGGCTCAGCCCCAGCATTTT
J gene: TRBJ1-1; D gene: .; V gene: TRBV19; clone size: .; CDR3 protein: CASSKRRDLPSGAFF; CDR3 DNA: TGTGCCAGTAGTAAGAGGCGGGACCTGCCATCAGGGGCTTTCTTT
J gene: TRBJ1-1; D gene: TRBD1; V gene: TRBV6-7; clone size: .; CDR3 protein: CASSYCCSGGLGVAFF; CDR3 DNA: TGTGCCAGCAGTTACTGCTGTTCAGGGGGTTTGGGCGTAGCTTTCTTT
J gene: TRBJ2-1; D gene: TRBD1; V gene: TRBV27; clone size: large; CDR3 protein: CASSPLGTGHNEQFF; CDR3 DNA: TGTGCCAGCTCACCCCTAGGGACAGGGCACAATGAGCAGTTCTTC
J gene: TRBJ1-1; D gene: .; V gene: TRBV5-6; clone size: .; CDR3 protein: CASSAMAEAFF; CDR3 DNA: TGTGCCAGCAGCGCCATGGCTGAAGCTTTCTTT
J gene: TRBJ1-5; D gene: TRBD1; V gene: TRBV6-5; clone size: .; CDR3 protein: CASSYSGQGDQPQHF; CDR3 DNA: TGTGCCAGCAGTTACTCCGGACAGGGGGATCAGCCCCAGCATTTT
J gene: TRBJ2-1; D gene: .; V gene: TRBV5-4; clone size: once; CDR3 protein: CASSPDSSSYNEQFF; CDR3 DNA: TGTGCCAGCAGCCCGGACAGCAGCTCCTACAATGAGCAGTTCTTC
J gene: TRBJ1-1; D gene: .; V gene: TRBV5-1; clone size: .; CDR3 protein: CASSLAIGGTEAFF; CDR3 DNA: TGCGCCAGCAGCTTGGCCATTGGGGGGACTGAAGCTTTCTTT
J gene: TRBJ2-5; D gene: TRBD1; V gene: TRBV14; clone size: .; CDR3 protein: CASSQWTGREETQYF; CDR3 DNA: TGTGCCAGCAGCCAGTGGACAGGGAGAGAAGAGACCCAGTACTTC
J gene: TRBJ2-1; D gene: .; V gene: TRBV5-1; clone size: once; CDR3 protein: CASSLGGFSLGNEQFF; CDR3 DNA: TGCGCCAGCAGCTTAGGTGGCTTCTCCCTGGGAAATGAGCAGTTCTTC
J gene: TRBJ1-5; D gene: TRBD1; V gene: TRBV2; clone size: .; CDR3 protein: CASSEGGGSLNNQPQHF; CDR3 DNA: TGTGCCAGCAGTGAAGGAGGGGGCTCTTTAAACAATCAGCCCCAGCATTTT
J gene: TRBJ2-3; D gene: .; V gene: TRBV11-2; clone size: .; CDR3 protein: CASALSGYRGTQYF; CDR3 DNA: TGTGCCAGCGCCCTTAGCGGATATCGAGGAACGCAGTATTTT
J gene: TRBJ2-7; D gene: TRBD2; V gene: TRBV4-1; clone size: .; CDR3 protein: CASSPAGTSSYEQYF; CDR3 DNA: TGCGCCAGCAGTCCGGCCGGGACTAGTTCCTACGAGCAGTACTTC
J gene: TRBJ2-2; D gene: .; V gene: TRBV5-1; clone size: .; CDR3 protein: CASSLAGGELFF; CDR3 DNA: TGCGCCAGCAGCTTGGCGGGTGGGGAGCTGTTTTTT
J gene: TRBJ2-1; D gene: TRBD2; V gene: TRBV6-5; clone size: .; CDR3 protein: CASSYGSGGYNEQFF; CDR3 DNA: TGTGCCAGCAGTTATGGTAGCGGGGGCTACAATGAGCAGTTCTTC
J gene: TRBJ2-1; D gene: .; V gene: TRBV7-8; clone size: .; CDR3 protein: CASSLAVRVGGFNNEQFF; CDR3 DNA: TGTGCCAGCAGCTTAGCCGTTCGGGTAGGAGGGTTTAACAATGAGCAGTTCTTC
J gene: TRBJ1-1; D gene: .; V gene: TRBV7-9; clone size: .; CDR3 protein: CASSHQGENTEAFF; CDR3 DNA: TGTGCCAGCAGCCACCAGGGAGAAAACACTGAAGCTTTCTTT
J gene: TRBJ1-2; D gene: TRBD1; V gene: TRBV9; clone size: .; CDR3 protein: CASSVPITGGTGYGYTF; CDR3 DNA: TGTGCCAGCAGCGTCCCCATAACAGGGGGAACGGGCTATGGCTACACCTTC
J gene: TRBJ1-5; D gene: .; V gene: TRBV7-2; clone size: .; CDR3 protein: CASSPQVDSSNQPQHF; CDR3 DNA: TGTGCCAGCAGCCCTCAGGTCGATTCGAGCAATCAGCCCCAGCATTTT
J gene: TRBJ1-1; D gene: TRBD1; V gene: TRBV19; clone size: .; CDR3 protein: CASSSTGLSTEAFF; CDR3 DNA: TGTGCCAGTAGTTCGACAGGGTTGAGCACTGAAGCTTTCTTT
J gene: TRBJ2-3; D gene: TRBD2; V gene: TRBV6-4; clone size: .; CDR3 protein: CASSDNGAGGGTDTQYF; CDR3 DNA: TGTGCCAGCAGTGATAACGGAGCGGGAGGAGGCACAGATACGCAGTATTTT
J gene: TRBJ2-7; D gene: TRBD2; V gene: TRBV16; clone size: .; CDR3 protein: CASSAGVAVGEQYF; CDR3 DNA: TGTGCCAGCAGCGCGGGGGTGGCAGTCGGAGAGCAGTACTTC
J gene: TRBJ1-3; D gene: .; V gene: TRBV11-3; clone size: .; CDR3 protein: CASSLDHGNTIYF; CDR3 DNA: TGTGCCAGCAGCTTAGACCATGGAAACACCATATATTTT
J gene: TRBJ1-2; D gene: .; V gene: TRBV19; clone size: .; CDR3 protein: CASSINRANYGYTF; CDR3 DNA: TGTGCCAGTAGTATCAACAGGGCTAACTATGGCTACACCTTC
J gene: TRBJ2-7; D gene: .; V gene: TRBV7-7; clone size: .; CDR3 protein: CASSLSIRAYEQYF; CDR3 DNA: TGTGCTAGCAGCTTATCAATCAGAGCCTACGAGCAGTACTTC
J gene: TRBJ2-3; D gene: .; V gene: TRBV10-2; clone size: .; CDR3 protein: CASSDPRRGTDTQYF; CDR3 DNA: TGCGCCAGCAGTGATCCGAGGAGGGGCACAGATACGCAGTATTTT
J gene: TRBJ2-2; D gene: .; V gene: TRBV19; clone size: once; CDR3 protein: CATWAGELFF; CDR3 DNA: TGTGCCACATGGGCCGGGGAGCTGTTTTTT
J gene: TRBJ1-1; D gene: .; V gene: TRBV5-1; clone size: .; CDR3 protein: CASSLEHFMNTEAFF; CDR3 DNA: TGCGCCAGCAGCTTGGAACACTTCATGAACACTGAAGCTTTCTTT
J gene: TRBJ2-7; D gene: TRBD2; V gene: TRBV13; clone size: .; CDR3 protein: CASSLGGLASYEQYF; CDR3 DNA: TGTGCCAGCAGCTTGGGAGGACTAGCGTCCTACGAGCAGTACTTC
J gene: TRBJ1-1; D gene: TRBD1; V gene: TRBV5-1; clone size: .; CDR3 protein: CASSLGQGLNTEAFF; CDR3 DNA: TGCGCCAGCAGCTTAGGACAGGGTTTGAACACTGAAGCTTTCTTT
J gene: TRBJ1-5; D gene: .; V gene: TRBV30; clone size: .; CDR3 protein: CAWSVGNSNQPQHF; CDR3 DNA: TGTGCCTGGAGTGTGGGCAATAGCAATCAGCCCCAGCATTTT